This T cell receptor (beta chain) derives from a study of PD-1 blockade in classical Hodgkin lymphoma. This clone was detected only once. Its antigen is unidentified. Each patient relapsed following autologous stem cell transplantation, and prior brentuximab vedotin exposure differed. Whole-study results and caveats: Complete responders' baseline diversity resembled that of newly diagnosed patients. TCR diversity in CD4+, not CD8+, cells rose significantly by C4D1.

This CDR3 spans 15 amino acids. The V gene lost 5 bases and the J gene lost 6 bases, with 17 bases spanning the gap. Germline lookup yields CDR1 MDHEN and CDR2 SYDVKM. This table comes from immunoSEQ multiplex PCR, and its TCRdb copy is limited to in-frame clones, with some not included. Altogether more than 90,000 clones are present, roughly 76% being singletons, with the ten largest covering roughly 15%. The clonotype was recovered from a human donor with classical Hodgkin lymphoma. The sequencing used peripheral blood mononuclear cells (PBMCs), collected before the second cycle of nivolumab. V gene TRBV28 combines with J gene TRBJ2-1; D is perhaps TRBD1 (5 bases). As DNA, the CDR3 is TGTGCCAGCAGTCCCCCTCTCGGGCAGGGCAATGAGCAGTTCTTC. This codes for CASSPPLGQGNEQFF.